These 20 T cell receptor beta chains share one sample of origin, sequenced in a study of blood T cell repertoires in COVID-19. Sequencing used immunoSEQ multiplex PCR; TCRdb keeps in-frame clones, though not all of them. The data hold 150,000 to 200,000 clones, with 81% observed a single time. Sequencing was performed on PBMCs or T cells enriched from blood (not recorded which). The receptors shown here come from a woman aged 40 to 50 with acute COVID-19.

This clone was observed a handful of times. The chain combines TRBV24-1 with TRBJ2-1, with 12 bases matching TRBD2. Germline values: CDR1 KGHDR, CDR2 SFDVKD. The J segment lost 7 bases and the V segment lost 4 bases, leaving 7 bases of the junction unmatched. The CDR3 is 16 amino acids. This chain's CDR3 is CATSDTTSGSANEQFF. CDR3 in DNA: TGTGCCACCAGTGACACGACTAGCGGGAGCGCGAATGAGCAGTTCTTC.

The chain uses TRBV5-1 and TRBJ2-1; 11 bases fit TRBD2. There are 15 residues in the CDR3. Per germline, CDR1 SGHRS and CDR2 YFSETQ. V shed 5 bases, J shed 9 bases, and the junction held 10 bases outside the gene matches. The CDR3 DNA is TGCGCCAGCAGACGATCGACTAGCGGGGTCCTTGAGCAGTTCTTC. It codes for CASRRSTSGVLEQFF.

The genes are TRBV19 and TRBJ2-2, with a weak D call TRBD2 (5 bases). With 3 bases removed from V and 7 bases from J, the gap between germline ends came to 18 bases. The CDR3 has 16 residues. Per germline, CDR1 LNHDA and CDR2 SQIVND (reference sequence). The CDR3 protein is CASSIPPYHRGGELFF. CDR3 DNA sequence: TGTGCCAGTAGTATTCCCCCCTACCATCGGGGCGGGGAGCTGTTTTTT.

A note on this clone: At one of its ends the junction is not consistent with the germline gene, which may arise from a read error. This chain joins TRBV29-1 and TRBJ2-1; the match to TRBD2 covers 10 bases. The CDR3 is 14 amino acids. The germline V gene encodes CDR1 SQVTM and CDR2 ANQGSEA. Here the CDR3 reads CSVEGQRGGNEQFF. The CDR3 DNA is TGCAGCGTCGAAGGGCAGCGGGGGGGGAATGAGCAGTTCTTC.

This chain joins TRBV5-6 and TRBJ1-2, with D possibly matching TRBD1 (5 bases). Between the trimmed V and J ends, which lost 0 bases and 1 base, there was a span of 10 bases. The CDR3 is 15 residues long. Germline V gene sequence: CDR1 SGHDT, CDR2 YYEEEE. The CDR3 nucleotides read TGTGCCAGCAGCTTGGGCAGGGTCCTTAACTATGGCTACACCTTC. Its translation: CASSLGRVLNYGYTF.

This chain links TRBV5-6 with TRBJ1-1; 7 bases line up with TRBD1. The V segment lost 0 bases and the J segment 4 bases; nucleotides outside the gene matches: 6. Germline-derived CDR1 and CDR2 are SGHDT and YYEEEE. The CDR3 length is 15 residues. The CDR3 DNA follows: TGTGCCAGCAGCTTGGAGGGGGCGCGTAGCACTGAAGCTTTCTTT. Residues: CASSLEGARSTEAFF.

The rearrangement uses TRBV5-1 and TRBJ2-7; 7 nucleotides match TRBD2. Germline assignment: CDR1 SGHRS and CDR2 YFSETQ. Trimming removed 4 bases from V and 5 bases from J; junction bases left unmatched: 12. The length of the CDR3 is 15 residues. The CDR3 loop is CASSPREGFLDEQYF. As DNA, the CDR3 is TGCGCCAGCAGCCCAAGGGAGGGTTTTTTAGACGAGCAGTACTTC.

The genes are TRBV7-2 and TRBJ2-2, with TRBD2 matching over 13 bases. This CDR3 is built from 19 residues. With 3 bases clipped from V and 5 bases from J, the junction kept 12 bases outside the gene matches. Germline CDR1 and CDR2: SGHTA and FQGNSA. The CDR3 coding sequence is TGTGCCAGCAGCTTCTTACCTAGGACTAGCGGGAGTAGGACCGGGGAGCTGTTTTTT. It encodes CASSFLPRTSGSRTGELFF.

The chain uses TRBV5-1 and TRBJ2-1, with a tentative D call TRBD1 (5 bases). The germline gives CDR1 SGHRS, CDR2 YFSETQ. CDR3 length equals 16 residues. V lost 4 bases and J 6 bases, leaving 20 bases between the germline ends. CDR3 in amino acids: CASSPRVIDRVNEQFF. The CDR3 nucleotides read TGCGCCAGCAGCCCCCGGGTAATCGACAGAGTCAATGAGCAGTTCTTC.

This clone was observed many times. The chain couples TRBV30 to TRBJ1-1; no reliable D call. CDR1 and CDR2 (germline): GTSNPN, SVGIG (reference sequence). CDR3 size: 14 residues. V shed 0 bases and J shed 1 base, with 9 bases lying between them. In DNA, the CDR3 is TGTGCCTGGAGTGTGAATACAGCGAACACTGAAGCTTTCTTT. It encodes CAWSVNTANTEAFF.

This chain joins TRBV18 and TRBJ2-5; TRBD2 is a possible D gene (6 bases). Looked up from germline, CDR1 is KGHSH and CDR2 is LQKENI. V dropped 3 bases and J dropped 4 bases, with 9 bases sitting between them. The CDR3 totals 13 residues. The DNA for the CDR3 is TGTGCCAGCTCACCGGAGGGACGAGAGACCCAGTACTTC. Translating it yields CASSPEGRETQYF.

This chain uses TRBV7-6 with TRBJ2-3, with TRBD2 as a possible D gene (6 bases). The V end was cut by 5 bases, the J end by 0 bases, with 21 bases between. CDR1 is SGHVS and CDR2 is FNYEAQ in the germline V gene. This CDR3 comprises 18 residues. The CDR3 region is CASSTGVGGGLSTDTQYF. CDR3 sequence (DNA): TGTGCCAGCAGCACCGGGGTGGGAGGCGGGTTGAGCACAGATACGCAGTATTTT. The whole variable domain, remainder taken from reference TRBV7-6 and TRBJ2-3, is GAGVSQSPRYKVTKRGQDVALRCDPISGHVSLYWYRQALGQGPEFLTYFNYEAQQDKSGLPNDRFSAERPEGSISTLTIQRTEQRDSAMYRCASSTGVGGGLSTDTQYFGPGTRLTVL.

The genes are TRBV19 and TRBJ1-2, with 7 nucleotides matching TRBD1. CDR3 length: 16 residues. V was pared by 4 bases and J by 8 bases, with 16 bases of the junction left unmatched. The germline gives CDR1 LNHDA, CDR2 SQIVND (reference sequence). The CDR3, as DNA: TGTGCCAGTAGTAGACTCAGAGGGCAGGGGGAGCTGGGCTACACCTTC. This gives the protein CASSRLRGQGELGYTF.

This sequence joins TRBV18 and TRBJ1-5; TRBD1 aligns across 7 bases. Trimming cost V 4 bases and J 3 bases; bases outside gene matches: 6. Germline V gene lookup returns CDR1 KGHSH and CDR2 LQKENI. The CDR3 is 15 amino acids. CDR3 protein: CASSLTGTDNQPQHF. For the CDR3, the DNA is TGTGCCAGCTCACTTACCGGGACAGACAATCAGCCCCAGCATTTT.

The chain has TRBV7-2 and TRBJ1-2, with TRBD1 as a possible D gene (5 bases). V was trimmed by 7 bases and J by 1 base, leaving 13 bases between them. CDR1 SGHTA and CDR2 FQGNSA come from the germline V gene. There are 14 residues in the CDR3. CDR3 loop: CASTLTDDNYGYTF. The DNA for the CDR3 is TGTGCCAGCACCCTGACAGATGATAACTATGGCTACACCTTC.

This chain connects TRBV11-2 to TRBJ2-1; TRBD1 might be the D (5 bases). This CDR3 spans 15 amino acids. V lost 3 bases to trimming and J lost 2 bases, with 11 bases between them. Per the germline V gene, CDR1 is SGHAT and CDR2 is FQNNGV. CDR3 DNA: TGTGCCAGCAGCTTGGCCCCGGACACCTACAATGAGCAGTTCTTC. This sequence encodes CASSLAPDTYNEQFF.

V gene TRBV18 combines with J gene TRBJ2-3, with 7 bases that match TRBD2. The CDR3 consists of 17 residues. The V gene end was trimmed by 2 bases and the J gene end by 6 bases; junction bases not matched to a gene: 14. The V gene's germline CDR1 is KGHSH and CDR2 LQKENI. DNA for the CDR3: TGTGCCAGCTCACCAGAAGGACTAGTTTCGGCCCACGATACGCAGTATTTT. Its translation: CASSPEGLVSAHDTQYF.

The V and J genes are TRBV21-1 and TRBJ1-6; TRBD1, the table's D call, lacks a check against the DNA. TRBV21-1 is given as a pseudogene. The CDR3 is made up of 17 amino acids. The CDR3 DNA is TGTGCCAGCAGCGCCGCCCCGGACAGGGGAGTAAATTCACCCCTCCACTTT. The encoded protein is CASSAAPDRGVNSPLHF.

The V gene is TRBV27, the J gene TRBJ2-1, with TRBD1 identical over 9 bases. The CDR3 has 15 amino acids. Germline V gives CDR1 MNHEY, CDR2 SMNVEV (reference sequence). V lost 10 bases and J lost 7; bases outside the gene matches: 14. This CDR3 reads CAICFRDRENNEQFF. The CDR3 region has the DNA TGTGCCATATGTTTCCGGGACAGGGAGAATAATGAGCAGTTCTTC.

Of note for this clone: The junction differs from germline at one of its ends, possibly a read error. This sample also contains other DNA sequences that code for the same CDR3. V is TRBV27 and J is TRBJ1-2; D is possibly TRBD1 (6 bases). There are 14 residues in the CDR3. Germline V gene sequence: CDR1 MNHEY, CDR2 SMNVEV (reference sequence). The CDR3 here is CASSYQRGGYGYTF. The CDR3 DNA is TGTGCCAGTAGTTACCAGAGGGGGGGCTATGGCTACACCTTC.